This T cell receptor (beta chain) appears in the sequencing data of a study of neurological immune-mediated disorders. Study results and limitations: Healthy controls had more TCR clonal expansion than multiple sclerosis, which showed the least, whereas HTLV-1-associated myelopathy showed the most. The expanded clones of different subjects shared no CDR3 amino acid sequences (suggesting private repertoires in all groups).

CDR1 is DFQATT, CDR2 SNEGSKA, per germline (reference sequence). V dropped 0 bases and J dropped 2; count of bases not matched to a gene: 6. The CDR3 is 16 residues long. This clonotype was detected many times. Its antigen is not known. The unsorted libraries had their origin in 2 million PBMCs stored at -80 C. 5'RACE employing 10-nucleotide random UMIs yielded the cDNA. TCRdb re-derived calls from the 5' RACE reads in MiXCR, one entry per CDR3 protein. Of some 50,000 distinct CDR3 sequences listed, roughly 23% are singletons. The chain recombines TRBV20-1 with TRBJ2-1; 8 nucleotides agree with TRBD2. Sequencing was carried out using PBMCs. This clonotype originated in a woman aged 70-85 years in good health. CDR3 loop: CSARDLGGRPYNEQFF. The CDR3 DNA is TGCAGTGCTAGAGATTTAGGCGGGAGGCCCTACAATGAGCAGTTCTTC.